The next 17 T cell receptor beta chains were all read from a single sample in a study of cytomegalovirus exposure and HLA in healthy donors. It was with 60 Vbeta and 13 Jbeta primers that the PCR ran. Some clones are missing from TCRdb's copy, which holds only in-frame ones; the method was immunoSEQ multiplex PCR. Of about 140,000 clones in the sample, 73% were seen once. The sequenced sample was PBMCs. The origin of the receptors is a woman aged 40 to 50 in good health and CMV-seronegative.

The chain joins TRBV6-1 to TRBJ1-4; a possible D gene is TRBD1 (6 bases). V was pared by 8 bases and J by 2 bases, with 15 bases between. The CDR3 loop spans 15 amino acids. The germline V gene has CDR1 MNHNS and CDR2 SASEGT. DNA for the CDR3: TGTGCCAGCGGTGGGGGCGGGGTGACTAATGAAAAACTGTTTTTT. Translated, it gives CASGGGGVTNEKLFF.

The rearrangement links TRBV7-9 to TRBJ1-1; 8 nucleotides align to TRBD1. The CDR3 has 13 residues. The germline CDR1 and CDR2 sequences are SEHNR and FQNEAQ (reference sequence). J gave up 8 bases and V 8 bases, and 10 bases lay outside the gene matches. The CDR3 spells CASQGQGWGEAFF. CDR3 in DNA: TGTGCCAGCCAAGGACAGGGATGGGGAGAAGCTTTCTTT.

The chain joins TRBV11-1 to TRBJ2-5; a weak D match, TRBD1 (5 bases). The germline V gene encodes CDR1 SGHAT and CDR2 FQDESV (reference sequence). The CDR3 has 16 amino acids. Trimming stripped 2 bases from V and 0 bases from J, with 13 bases between. CDR3 in amino acids: CASSLNAGKYQETQYF. CDR3 in DNA: TGTGCCAGCAGCTTAAACGCAGGGAAGTACCAAGAGACCCAGTACTTC.

The chain recombines TRBV7-2 with TRBJ2-7, with D unclear. This CDR3 region has 13 residues. V gave up 1 base and J gave up 3 bases, with 7 bases separating them. From germline, CDR1 is SGHTA and CDR2 FQGNSA. The CDR3 DNA reads TGTGCCAGCAGCTTAGAGGTTTACTACGAGCAGTACGTC. The encoded protein is CASSLEVYYEQYV.

This chain uses TRBV5-1 with TRBJ2-1; D perhaps matches TRBD1 (7 bases). Trimming stripped 6 bases from V and 5 bases from J, with 15 bases between. The germline gives CDR1 SGHRS, CDR2 YFSETQ. The CDR3 has 14 amino acids. The CDR3 sequence: CASTWARGDNEQFF. DNA of the CDR3: TGCGCCAGCACCTGGGCCAGGGGGGACAATGAGCAGTTCTTC.

This rearrangement joins TRBV11-3 to TRBJ2-4, with a tentative D call TRBD2 (6 bases). The CDR3 runs 17 residues. Trimming removed 0 bases from V and 1 base from J, with 13 bases in between. CDR1 SGHNT and CDR2 YENEEA come from the germline V gene. For the CDR3, the DNA is TGTGCCAGCAGCTTAGATGGGGGGATCGTCGCCAAAAACATTCAGTACTTC. Encoded protein: CASSLDGGIVAKNIQYF.

J is TRBJ2-5 and V is TRBV10-3; D unresolved. The germline V gene encodes CDR1 ENHRY and CDR2 SYGVKD. Trimming removed 1 base from V and 7 bases from J, with 7 bases in between. This CDR3 is built from 12 residues. CDR3 sequence (DNA): TGTGCCATCAGTGAGTTATCAGGGACCCAGTACTTC. Translated, it gives CAISELSGTQYF.

The chain uses TRBV7-6 and TRBJ1-3, with 7 bases matching TRBD1. J gave up 0 bases and V 5 bases, and 4 bases lay outside the gene matches. Germline CDR1 and CDR2: SGHVS and FNYEAQ. The CDR3 spans 15 residues. CDR3 loop: CASSGQAFSGNTIYF. In nucleotides, the CDR3 is TGTGCCAGCAGCGGACAGGCATTCTCTGGAAACACCATATATTTT.

The chain employs TRBV6-6 and TRBJ1-1, with TRBD1 matching over 7 bases. Germline V gene sequence: CDR1 MNHNY, CDR2 SVGAGI (reference sequence). The CDR3 length is 15 residues. Trimming cost V 5 bases and J 1 base; bases outside gene matches: 7. The CDR3 DNA sequence: TGTGCCAGCAGTACCCCACACAGGGGGAACACTGAAGCTTTCTTT. Translating gives CASSTPHRGNTEAFF.

V is TRBV4-2 and J is TRBJ1-5; D is unresolved. The V gene lost 4 bases and the J gene lost 2 bases, with 18 bases spanning the gap. CDR1 LGHNA and CDR2 YNFKEQ come from the germline V gene. The length of the CDR3 is 17 residues. The chain's CDR3 is CASSPRRNSLGNQPQHF. CDR3 nucleotide sequence: TGTGCCAGCAGCCCTCGAAGGAACAGCTTGGGCAATCAGCCCCAGCATTTT.

This clone was observed a few times. The rearrangement joins TRBV9 to TRBJ1-1, with 7 bases fitting TRBD1. The length of the CDR3 is 12 residues. With 1 base clipped from V and 8 bases from J, the junction kept 2 bases outside the gene matches. Per the germline V gene, CDR1 is SGDLS and CDR2 is YYNGEE. As DNA, the CDR3 is TGTGCCAGCAGCGTACAGGGGGGCGAAGCTTTCTTT. Translating it yields CASSVQGGEAFF.

This chain joins TRBV6-1 and TRBJ1-2; D gene uncertain. Germline CDR1 MNHNS, CDR2 SASEGT. This CDR3 comprises 13 residues. V gave up 2 bases and J gave up 5 bases, with 9 bases separating them. CDR3 loop: CASSEQAGYGYTF. The CDR3 nucleotides are TGTGCCAGCAGTGAACAGGCCGGATATGGCTACACCTTC.

V usage is TRBV29-1 and J usage is TRBJ2-1; 7 bases fit TRBD2. V trimming: 3 bases; J trimming: 8 bases; junction bases outside the gene matches: 7. Per the germline V gene, CDR1 is SQVTM and CDR2 is ANQGSEA. The CDR3 totals 13 residues. CDR3 protein: CSVEFAGDDEQFF. In nucleotides, the CDR3 is TGCAGCGTTGAGTTCGCGGGGGACGATGAGCAGTTCTTC.

This clone was counted between two and nine times. The chain links TRBV6-4 to TRBJ1-1; maybe TRBD1 (5 bases). Germline CDR1 and CDR2: MRHNA and SNTAGT. The germline V and J ends were trimmed by 8 bases and 4 bases, with 14 bases remaining between them. The CDR3 is made up of 13 amino acids. CDR3 in DNA: TGTGCCAGCCGCAGGGAGGAGAGCACTGAAGCTTTCTTT. This encodes CASRREESTEAFF.

The chain combines TRBV2 with TRBJ2-3; a possible D gene is TRBD1 (6 bases). The V end was cut by 1 base, the J end by 2 bases, with 7 bases between. Germline loops: CDR1 SNHLY, CDR2 FYNNEI. The CDR3 is made up of 14 amino acids. The DNA for the CDR3 is TGTGCCAGCAGTGAAGACAGGGCCACAGATACGCAGTATTTT. Amino acid sequence: CASSEDRATDTQYF.

As to this clone: At the DNA level, this CDR3 is encoded by other sequences in the same sample as well. The J gene is TRBJ1-1, the V gene TRBV5-6; 11 bases fit TRBD1. The CDR3 is 17 amino acids. J lost 5 bases, V lost 4 bases, and 13 bases had no gene match. The germline V gene has CDR1 SGHDT and CDR2 YYEEEE. In DNA form, the CDR3 reads TGTGCCAGCAGCATAGGGACAGGGGGACTGAGGGGGACTGAAGCTTTCTTT. Amino acids: CASSIGTGGLRGTEAFF.

For this clone: Other DNA sequences of this sample code for an identical CDR3. The V gene is TRBV5-4, the J gene TRBJ2-1; the match to TRBD2 covers 14 bases. The CDR3 is 16 residues long. In germline, CDR1 is SGHNT, CDR2 YYREEE (reference sequence). V was clipped by 8 bases and J by 4 bases; unmatched bases: 8. The CDR3 spells CASSPGTSGGYNEQFF. CDR3 nucleotides: TGTGCCAGTAGCCCGGGGACTAGCGGGGGTTACAATGAGCAGTTCTTC.